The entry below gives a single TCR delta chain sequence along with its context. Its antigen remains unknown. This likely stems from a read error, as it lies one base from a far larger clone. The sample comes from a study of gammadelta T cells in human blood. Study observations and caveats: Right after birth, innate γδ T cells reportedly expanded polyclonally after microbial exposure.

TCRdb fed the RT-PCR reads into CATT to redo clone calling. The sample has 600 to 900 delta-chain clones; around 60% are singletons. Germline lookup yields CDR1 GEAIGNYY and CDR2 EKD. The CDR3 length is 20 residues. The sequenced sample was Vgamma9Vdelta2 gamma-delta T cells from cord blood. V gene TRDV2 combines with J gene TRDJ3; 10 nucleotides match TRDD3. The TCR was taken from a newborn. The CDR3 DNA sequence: TGTGCCTGTGACACCCTACTGGGGGATTCGAGCTCCCGGGACACCCGACAGATGTTTTTC. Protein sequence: CACDTLLGDSSSRDTRQMFF.